This T cell receptor (beta chain) was sequenced during a study of T cell repertoires in cytomegalovirus infection. Study-wide context: Matching HLA type and CMV infection were both indicated by public TCR beta signatures. Study-level findings and limits: CMV carriers having the relevant HLA were flagged by cumulative public TCR beta family frequency.

A word on this clonotype: The antigen is unknown.

MiXCR, applied by TCRdb to the reads, yields one record per CDR3 protein. The table records 68,000 or so distinct CDR3 sequences, 20% to 25% of them present only once. V was pared by 3 bases and J by 4 bases, with 12 bases between. Germline lookup yields CDR1 SGHNT and CDR2 YENEEA. The CDR3 has 15 amino acids. This receptor was identified in a human donor in good health (CMV status not recorded). Some clones in this sample may be carry-over from other donors' samples. The chain carries TRBV11-3 and TRBJ2-2; unclear D gene. Material: PBMCs, sequenced either directly or after in vitro stimulation (not recorded which). CDR3: CASSLSPPGTGELFF. The CDR3 DNA reads as TGTGCCAGCAGCTTGAGCCCTCCGGGCACCGGGGAGCTGTTTTTT.